This TCR beta chain was retrieved from a study of CD8 T cell repertoires and HIV-1 epitope variants. Across the whole study: Tested: three Gag epitope families, Nef HW9 and YT9. Cultures ran around ten days, with IL-2, IL-7 and IL-15 added on days 3 and 7. General study findings and limits: Most of the nine antigen-specific clonotypes appeared cross-reactive to autologous or escape variants. The TAALDMSHF plasma variant had no responses, unlike KF9 (about 5 clonotypes) and HW9 (one).

Germline CDR1 and CDR2: SGHDT and YYEEEE. The CDR3 extends over 12 amino acids. V shed 0 bases and J shed 10 bases, with 7 bases lying between them. This table comes from immunoSEQ multiplex PCR, and its TCRdb copy is limited to in-frame clones, with some not included. The sample lists under 1,200 clones, more than 55% occurring once. This clone has only a few counts. Its specificity is unknown. The sample consisted of cultured CD8+ T cells derived from PBMCs. The rearrangement joins TRBV5-6 to TRBJ1-4; D possibly corresponds to TRBD1 (5 bases). The receptor comes from a male donor with HIV. This CDR3 reads CASSLGGAKLFF. The CDR3 DNA reads as TGTGCCAGCAGCTTGGGAGGGGCAAAACTGTTTTTT.